The entry below gives a single T cell receptor beta chain sequence along with its context. Its antigen remains unidentified. The data were taken from a study of CD8 T cells in Susac syndrome. Whole-study results and caveats: The study identified around fifteen and five Susac-specific public clones in total CD8+ and CD8+ TEMRA repertoires.

The RNA input was roughly 0.45 to 1 ug, and it was reverse transcribed with random hexamers. Amplification of TCR beta CDR3 used immunoSEQ multiplex PCR across 54 Vbeta and 13 Jbeta. A single record per CDR3 protein comes from TCRdb applying MiXCR to the immunoSEQ multiplex PCR reads. The table shows 75,000 to 95,000 distinct CDR3 sequences, with approximately 94% occurring only once. Trimming took 0 bases from V and 4 from J, leaving 15 bases between them. This CDR3 is 17 amino acids long. CDR1 is LGHNA, CDR2 YSLEER, per germline. The TCR was taken from a human donor with Susac syndrome. Sequences were obtained from CD8+ T cells from PBMCs. V usage is TRBV4-3 and J usage is TRBJ2-2, with TRBD2 as a possible D gene (5 bases). The CDR3 DNA reads as TGCGCCAGCAGCCAAGAGACGTCTAGCAGAGGCACCGGGGAGCTGTTTTTT. It encodes CASSQETSSRGTGELFF.